The 30 T cell receptor beta chains below come from one sample, sequenced in a study of blood T cell repertoires in COVID-19 (TCRdb year 2020). Library preparation used the immunoSEQ multiplex PCR assay. TCRdb stores this immuneACCESS table with in-frame sequences only. Part of the clones is absent; in the studies checked, under half of the shortfall reflects unresolved V genes, and no reason is known for the rest. This sample is represented by roughly 500,000 clones; approximately 91% of them were singletons. The ten largest clones take up 6.5% to 9.5% of the sample. The sample taken for sequencing was PBMCs or T cells enriched from blood (not recorded which). The receptors here all came from an older woman who had recovered from COVID-19.

This chain connects TRBV6-5 to TRBJ2-7; D call uncertain. CDR1 is MNHEY and CDR2 is SVGAGI in the germline V gene. Trimming shortened V by 8 bases and J by 2 bases, and 13 bases separated the two germline ends. The CDR3 runs to 13 residues. Here the CDR3 reads CASSVVQAYEQYV. The DNA for the CDR3 is TGTGCCAGCTCGGTGGTCCAGGCCTACGAGCAGTACGTC.

CDR3 sequence (DNA): TGTGCCACCAGTGATATAGAGTCGGGGTCGACCGGGGAGCTGTTTTTT. It translates to CATSDIESGSTGELFF. This sequence joins TRBV24-1 and TRBJ2-2; tentatively, D is TRBD2 (5 bases). Trimming took off 3 bases at V and 5 bases at J, with 15 bases between the two ends. This CDR3 is 16 amino acids long. Germline-derived CDR1 and CDR2 are KGHDR and SFDVKD.

The CDR3 sequence is CASSSVIGNTEAFF. As DNA, the CDR3 is TGTGCCAGCTCTTCAGTGATTGGTAACACTGAAGCTTTCTTT. The V gene is TRBV18, the J gene TRBJ1-1, with no clear D. V was shortened by 6 bases and J by 2 bases, with 13 bases between the two germline ends. This CDR3 is 14 amino acids long. From germline, CDR1 is KGHSH and CDR2 LQKENI.

The CDR3 loop reads CASSHSWANTEAFF. CDR3 bases: TGTGCCAGCAGTCATTCTTGGGCGAACACTGAAGCTTTCTTT. This sequence joins TRBV28 and TRBJ1-1; D not resolved. The CDR3 has 14 residues. The V end lost 5 bases, the J end lost 1 base, and 11 bases lay between the germline ends. Germline V gene data show CDR1 as MDHEN and CDR2 as SYDVKM.

The V call is TRBV24-1, the J call TRBJ1-4, with unresolved D. V lost 9 bases to trimming and J lost 0 bases, with 10 bases between them. Germline V gene data show CDR1 as KGHDR and CDR2 as SFDVKD. The CDR3 runs to 14 residues. DNA for the CDR3: TGTGCCACCGGGGATTCCTCAACTAATGAAAAACTGTTTTTT. It translates to CATGDSSTNEKLFF.

Comments on this clone: This CDR3 is also generated by other DNA sequences in the sample. CDR3 region: CASSVRGGSYNEQFF. CDR3 DNA: TGTGCCAGCAGCGTGCGGGGGGGCTCCTACAATGAGCAGTTCTTC. The chain combines TRBV9 with TRBJ2-1; 9 bases are a match to TRBD2. This CDR3 spans 15 amino acids. Germline loops: CDR1 SGDLS, CDR2 YYNGEE. The V and J ends lost 2 bases and 0 bases, in that order; junction bases with no gene match: 0. Filled out from reference TRBV9 and TRBJ2-1, the complete variable domain reads DSGVTQTPKHLITATGQRVTLRCSPRSGDLSVYWYQQSLDQGLQFLIQYYNGEERAKGNILERFSAQQFPDLHSELNLSSLELGDSALYFCASSVRGGSYNEQFFGPGTRLTVL.

The table lists this clone with a count of one. The chain joins TRBV3-1 (or the pseudogene TRBV3-2) to TRBJ2-3; TRBD1 might be the D (5 bases). The germline gives CDR1 LGHDT, CDR2 YNNKEL (reference sequence). Trimming removed 2 bases from V and 6 bases from J, with 12 bases in between. This CDR3 is 14 amino acids long. The CDR3 sequence: CASSQPGQTDTQYF. In DNA form, the CDR3 reads TGTGCCAGCAGCCAACCAGGACAAACGGATACGCAGTATTTT.

The V call is TRBV24-1, the J call TRBJ2-7; D gene unclear. The length of the CDR3 is 12 residues. CDR1 and CDR2 (germline): KGHDR, SFDVKD. V lost 0 bases and J lost 7, with 6 bases in between. CDR3 region: CATSDLISEQYV. CDR3 nucleotides: TGTGCCACCAGTGATTTGATTTCAGAGCAGTACGTC.

The chain employs TRBV7-9 and TRBJ1-6, with 9 nucleotides matching TRBD1. CDR1 SEHNR and CDR2 FQNEAQ come from the germline V gene (reference sequence). The CDR3 has 14 residues. The V and J ends lost 9 bases and 7 bases, in that order; junction bases with no gene match: 7. CDR3 amino acids: CASGRQGENSPLHF. For the CDR3, the DNA is TGTGCCAGTGGGCGACAGGGGGAAAATTCACCCCTCCACTTT.

The genes are TRBV12-3 or TRBV12-4 and TRBJ1-2, with D perhaps matching TRBD1 (5 bases). V lost 4 bases and J 7 bases, leaving 7 bases between the germline ends. This CDR3 contains 11 residues. CDR3 coding DNA: TGTGCCAGCAGTTCCAGGGTTGGCTACACCTTC. This gives the protein CASSSRVGYTF.

This sequence joins TRBV5-4 and TRBJ2-7; tentatively, D is TRBD2 (5 bases). The CDR3 extends over 14 amino acids. The V and J ends lost 4 bases and 2 bases respectively, with 13 bases between them. Germline CDR1 SGHNT, CDR2 YYREEE (reference sequence). CDR3 DNA: TGTGCCAGCAGCGCGGGCAGGATCCCCTACGAGCAGTACTTC. This gives the protein CASSAGRIPYEQYF.

The chain uses TRBV7-2 and TRBJ1-5, with TRBD1 matching 8 bases. V lost 5 bases and J lost 6; bases outside the gene matches: 9. Germline CDR1 SGHTA, CDR2 FQGNSA. The CDR3 length is 15 residues. In DNA, the CDR3 is TGTGCCAGCAGCCCCCAGACAGGGGATGGTCAGCCCCAGCATTTT. Amino acid sequence: CASSPQTGDGQPQHF.

The CDR3 is CASSQDTELLAKNIQYF. CDR3 coding DNA: TGCGCCAGCAGCCAAGATACGGAGCTACTAGCCAAAAACATTCAGTACTTC. This rearrangement joins TRBV4-1 to TRBJ2-4; D is unclear. The germline V gene has CDR1 MGHRA and CDR2 YSYEKL. Between the trimmed V and J ends, which lost 0 bases and 0 bases, there was a span of 12 bases. The CDR3 extends over 17 amino acids.

V gene TRBV1 combines with J gene TRBJ1-1; the table calls TRBD1, which could not be checked here. TRBV1 is a pseudogene segment. CDR3 length: 14 residues. In nucleotides, the CDR3 is TGCACCAGCAGCCAAGCGCCCGGGACAGGTCGATTCAACTTT. Translating gives CTSSQAPGTGRFNF.

This chain links TRBV7-9 with TRBJ1-1; 7 bases align to TRBD1. V gave up 4 bases and J gave up 8 bases; unmatched junction bases: 7. This CDR3 has 13 residues. Germline CDR1 is SEHNR and CDR2 is FQNEAQ (reference sequence). The CDR3: CASSSRDRGEAFF. For the CDR3, the DNA is TGTGCCAGCAGCTCGAGGGACAGAGGGGAAGCTTTCTTT.

The chain employs TRBV6-1 and TRBJ1-2; tentative D call: TRBD1 (5 bases). The V end lost 0 bases, the J end lost 4 bases, and 12 bases lay between the germline ends. The CDR3 extends over 15 amino acids. CDR1 is MNHNS and CDR2 is SASEGT in the germline V gene. The CDR3 sequence is CASSEAPGRVYGYTF. The CDR3 DNA is TGTGCCAGCAGTGAAGCCCCGGGCAGGGTCTATGGCTACACCTTC.

The rearrangement links TRBV3-1 (or the pseudogene TRBV3-2) to TRBJ1-5, with D unclear. The CDR3 is made up of 14 amino acids. Germline-derived CDR1 and CDR2 are LGHDT and YNNKEL (reference sequence). V was clipped by 4 bases and J by 4 bases, with 11 bases between them. CDR3 region: CASSPRVGNQPQHF. The CDR3 DNA reads TGTGCCAGCAGCCCTAGAGTAGGTAATCAGCCCCAGCATTTT.

The chain joins TRBV19 to TRBJ1-1; D gene unclear. The CDR3 sequence is 11 residues long. Germline CDR1 and CDR2: LNHDA and SQIVND (reference sequence). Trimming pared 8 bases from V and 6 bases from J, leaving 10 bases between. In DNA form, the CDR3 reads TGTGCCAGTCGGGAAACGTCTGAAGCTTTCTTT. It specifies CASRETSEAFF. Drawing the rest from reference TRBV19 and TRBJ1-1, the complete variable domain is DGGITQSPKYLFRKEGQNVTLSCEQNLNHDAMYWYRQDPGQGLRLIYYSQIVNDFQKGDIAEGYSVSREKKESFPLTVTSAQKNPTAFYLCASRETSEAFFGQGTRLTVV.

J is TRBJ2-7 and V is TRBV23-1, with D uncertain. TRBV23-1 carries the ORF label, with uncertain function. The CDR3 is 11 amino acids. The V end lost 4 bases, the J end lost 7 bases, and 8 bases lay between the germline ends. CDR3 coding DNA: TGCGCCAGCAGTCCCCCCGGGGAGCAGTACGTC. It encodes CASSPPGEQYV.

The chain uses TRBV30 and TRBJ2-7; D perhaps matches TRBD1 (6 bases). This CDR3 has 13 residues. CDR1 and CDR2 (germline): GTSNPN, SVGIG (reference sequence). The V end lost 2 bases, the J end lost 5 bases, and 13 bases lay between the germline ends. The CDR3 protein is CAWSLGQPNEQYV. The CDR3 DNA is TGTGCCTGGAGTCTTGGACAGCCCAACGAGCAGTACGTC.

The chain employs TRBV7-2 and TRBJ2-3; 9 bases match TRBD1. Germline values: CDR1 SGHTA, CDR2 FQGNSA. V shed 4 bases and J 7 bases; nucleotides not matched to a gene: 6. The CDR3 contains 14 residues. CDR3 protein: CASSWGQGSNTQYF. The CDR3 nucleotides are TGTGCCAGCAGCTGGGGACAGGGATCAAATACGCAGTATTTT.

The DNA of the CDR3 is TGCGCCAGCAGCCACCCTATAACAGGGTACTATGGCTACACCTTC. Residues: CASSHPITGYYGYTF. J is TRBJ1-2 and V is TRBV4-1, with D possibly matching TRBD1 (6 bases). Germline lookup yields CDR1 MGHRA and CDR2 YSYEKL. The CDR3 covers 15 residues. V lost 3 bases and J lost 3, with 14 bases in between.

The chain couples TRBV25-1 to TRBJ1-6; D gene uncertain. There are 13 residues in the CDR3. The V gene lost 3 bases and the J gene lost 4 bases, with 4 bases spanning the gap. CDR1 is MGHDK, CDR2 SYGVNS, per germline. CDR3 in amino acids: CASSDRYNSPLHF. The CDR3 nucleotides are TGTGCCAGCAGTGATCGGTATAATTCACCCCTCCACTTT.

The chain joins TRBV21-1 to TRBJ2-7; the table's D call TRBD2 went unverified against the DNA. TRBV21-1 is flagged as a pseudogene. CDR3 size: 14 residues. Here the CDR3 DNA reads TGTGCCAGCAGCAAAGACGGTAGCGGGGGCGAGCAGTACGTC. Its translation: CASSKDGSGGEQYV.

The chain joins TRBV9 to TRBJ2-2; possible D gene TRBD1, 8 bases. V lost 3 bases and J 4 bases, leaving 13 bases between the germline ends. The CDR3 totals 15 residues. The germline gives CDR1 SGDLS, CDR2 YYNGEE. The CDR3 bases are TGTGCCAGCAGCGCCACAGGGGGGGCCACCGGGGAGCTGTTTTTT. Its protein is CASSATGGATGELFF.

A single count supports this clone. This chain uses TRBV29-1 with TRBJ1-3, with D maybe TRBD1 (6 bases). Trimming shortened V by 2 bases and J by 0 bases, and 11 bases separated the two germline ends. The CDR3 has 15 amino acids. Germline loops: CDR1 SQVTM, CDR2 ANQGSEA. DNA for the CDR3: TGCAGCGTTGAACGCAGGGGTCACTCTGGAAACACCATATATTTT. Translation: CSVERRGHSGNTIYF.

The chain combines TRBV30 with TRBJ1-2; TRBD1 matches 7 bases. Germline CDR1 and CDR2: GTSNPN and SVGIG (reference sequence). With 3 bases clipped from V and 8 bases from J, the junction kept 9 bases outside the gene matches. The CDR3 is 13 amino acids. The DNA of the CDR3 is TGTGCCTGGAGACCACAGGGGAGTCGGGGCTACACCTTC. Protein sequence: CAWRPQGSRGYTF.

The chain is built from TRBV28 and TRBJ2-6, with 7 bases that match TRBD2. From germline, CDR1 is MDHEN and CDR2 SYDVKM. This CDR3 has 15 amino acids. J lost 10 bases, V lost 6 bases, and 12 bases had no gene match. The chain's CDR3 is CASRPTGRGTNVLTF. The CDR3 DNA reads TGTGCCAGCAGACCGACGGGGCGGGGGACGAACGTCCTGACTTTC. Full variable domain (missing parts from reference TRBV28 and TRBJ2-6): DVKVTQSSRYLVKRTGEKVFLECVQDMDHENMFWYRQDPGLGLRLIYFSYDVKMKEKGDIPEGYSVSREKKERFSLILESASTNQTSMYLCASRPTGRGTNVLTFGAGSRLTVL.

This chain uses TRBV6-6 with TRBJ2-1, with 8 bases fitting TRBD2. With V trimmed by 6 bases and J by 6 bases, 10 bases remained unmatched. The CDR3 consists of 15 residues. Looked up from germline, CDR1 is MNHNY and CDR2 is SVGAGI (reference sequence). The CDR3 protein is CASSPGGGRSNEQFF. CDR3 nucleotides: TGTGCCAGCAGCCCCGGGGGGGGGCGAAGCAATGAGCAGTTCTTC.

V usage is TRBV2 and J usage is TRBJ2-1; no clear D. Trimming pared 2 bases from V and 0 bases from J, leaving 8 bases between. This CDR3 is 15 amino acids long. Germline values: CDR1 SNHLY, CDR2 FYNNEI. The CDR3 sequence: CASSELPSSYNEQFF. The CDR3 DNA sequence: TGTGCCAGCAGTGAATTGCCGAGCTCCTACAATGAGCAGTTCTTC.